The sequence of this T cell receptor beta chain was determined in a study of sequential checkpoint blockade in melanoma. In the study overall: Each arm's sequence ended with maintenance nivolumab.

The treatment denotes: randomized to nivolumab then ipilimumab (arm A) or the reverse (arm B). Some clones are missing from TCRdb's copy, which holds only in-frame ones; the method was immunoSEQ multiplex PCR. The data show 27,000 or so clones, roughly 76% seen once. The sample consisted of CD8+ T cells sorted from blood (inferred from file names), taken from a patient given nivolumab and ipilimumab in sequence. The TCR originated in a human donor with melanoma.

The CDR3 DNA reads TGTGCCAGCAGCGTAGACGGGGGGGCCCGAGCGCGGTTCTTC. This sequence encodes CASSVDGGARARFF. The chain uses TRBV9 and TRBJ2-1, with TRBD2 identical over 8 bases. Germline trimming cut 0 bases from V and 15 bases from J; bases unmatched to any gene: 11. The V gene's germline CDR1 is SGDLS and CDR2 YYNGEE. The CDR3 contains 14 residues.